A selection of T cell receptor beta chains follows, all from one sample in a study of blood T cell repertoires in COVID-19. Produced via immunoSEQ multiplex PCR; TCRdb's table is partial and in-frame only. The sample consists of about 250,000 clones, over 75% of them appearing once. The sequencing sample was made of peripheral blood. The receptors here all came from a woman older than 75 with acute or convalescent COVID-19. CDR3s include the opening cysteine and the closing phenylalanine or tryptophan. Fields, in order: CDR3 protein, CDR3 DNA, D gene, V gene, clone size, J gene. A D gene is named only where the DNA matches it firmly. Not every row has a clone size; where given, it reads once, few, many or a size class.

CAISEGLAGVTDTQYF | TGTGCCATCAGTGAAGGACTAGCGGGGGTCACAGATACGCAGTATTTT | TRBD2 | TRBV10-3 | once | TRBJ2-3
CASSFRGGGSRDNEQFF | TGTGCCAGCTCATTCCGGGGCGGGGGAAGTCGGGACAATGAGCAGTTCTTC | TRBD2 | TRBV18 | NA | TRBJ2-1
CASSSGGTPTDTQYF | TGTGCCAGCAGCTCCGGGGGGACACCCACAGATACGCAGTATTTT | NA | TRBV13 | NA | TRBJ2-3
CASSVSQGPEAFF | TGTGCCAGCAGCGTATCCCAGGGCCCTGAAGCTTTCTTT | NA | TRBV9 | NA | TRBJ1-1
CASSTGYTDTQYF | TGTGCCAGTAGTACAGGGTACACAGATACGCAGTATTTT | NA | TRBV19 | NA | TRBJ2-3
CASSLAQGAQETQYF | TGCGCCAGCAGCTTGGCACAGGGGGCCCAAGAGACCCAGTACTTC | TRBD1 | TRBV5-1 | NA | TRBJ2-5
CASSLMAGGFYEQYF | TGCGCCAGCAGCTTGATGGCAGGGGGGTTCTACGAGCAGTACTTC | NA | TRBV5-1 | NA | TRBJ2-7
CASSPEVGIGYTF | TGTGCCAGCAGCCCGGAAGTCGGGATAGGCTACACCTTC | NA | TRBV5-4 | NA | TRBJ1-2
CAIGSGGTGELFF | TGTGCCATCGGCTCCGGGGGCACCGGGGAGCTGTTTTTT | NA | TRBV11-1 | NA | TRBJ2-2
CASSNQGDEQYF | TGCGCCAGCAGCAATCAGGGTGACGAGCAGTACTTC | NA | TRBV5-1 | NA | TRBJ2-7
CASSPRPGGEQYF | TGTGCCAGCAGTCCACGTCCGGGAGGCGAGCAGTACTTC | TRBD2 | TRBV28 | NA | TRBJ2-7
CASSEIVVRNRGYEQYF | TGTGCCAGCAGTGAAATCGTGGTTAGGAACAGGGGCTACGAGCAGTACTTC | TRBD1 | TRBV6-1 | NA | TRBJ2-7
CASRVQGADGYTF | TGTGCCAGCAGAGTACAGGGGGCCGACGGCTACACCTTC | TRBD1 | TRBV12-3/TRBV12-4 | NA | TRBJ1-2
CASFPPWLGGGEQYF | TGTGCCAGCTTCCCCCCTTGGCTAGGGGGGGGTGAGCAGTACTTC | NA | TRBV6-5 | few | TRBJ2-7
CASSLSSYNSPLHF | TGCGCCAGCAGCCTTAGCTCCTATAATTCACCCCTCCACTTT | NA | TRBV5-1 | NA | TRBJ1-6
CASSSRRGNTEAFF | TGTGCCAGCAGCTCAAGGCGGGGGAACACTGAAGCTTTCTTT | NA | TRBV7-8 | NA | TRBJ1-1
CASSMDRGFQETQYF | TGTGCCAGCAGCATGGACAGGGGATTCCAAGAGACCCAGTACTTC | TRBD1 | TRBV5-6 | NA | TRBJ2-5
CASLDRLLNQPQHF | TGTGCCAGCCTAGACAGGTTATTAAATCAGCCCCAGCATTTT | NA | TRBV6-5 | NA | TRBJ1-5
CSVRTGTNHQETQYF | TGCAGCGTAAGAACCGGGACAAACCACCAAGAGACCCAGTACTTC | NA | TRBV29-1 | many | TRBJ2-5
CASSATGGGVRTIHYNEQFF | TGTGCCAGTAGTGCTACAGGGGGCGGAGTAAGGACGATCCACTACAATGAGCAGTTCTTC | TRBD1 | TRBV19 | few | TRBJ2-1
CASSFTGQSTYEQYF | TGTGCCAGCAGTTTCACGGGACAGTCGACCTACGAGCAGTACTTC | TRBD1 | TRBV28 | NA | TRBJ2-7
CASSLLPGAKNIQYF | TGCGCCAGCAGCTTGCTCCCGGGGGCCAAAAACATTCAGTACTTC | NA | TRBV5-1 | NA | TRBJ2-4
CASSLMGQGTDTQYF | TGTGCCAGCAGCTTAATGGGGCAGGGCACAGATACGCAGTATTTT | NA | TRBV7-3 | NA | TRBJ2-3
CASSQETRWYSGNTIYF | TGTGCCAGCAGCCAAGAAACCAGGTGGTACTCTGGAAACACCATATATTTT | NA | TRBV3-1/TRBV3-2 | once | TRBJ1-3
CASSTGQGGNSPLHF | TGTGCCAGTAGTACCGGACAGGGAGGGAATTCACCCCTCCACTTT | TRBD1 | TRBV19 | NA | TRBJ1-6
CASLQARGEQYF | TGTGCCTCCTTACAGGCTAGGGGCGAGCAGTACTTC | NA | TRBV2 | NA | TRBJ2-7
CASSERQITEAFF | TGTGCCAGCAGTGAAAGACAGATCACTGAAGCTTTCTTT | NA | TRBV28 | NA | TRBJ1-1
CASCGDTDTQYF | TGTGCTAGTTGCGGGGACACAGATACGCAGTATTTT | NA | TRBV12-5 | NA | TRBJ2-3
CASSPVGQPHLLYGYTF | TGCGCCAGCAGCCCTGTGGGACAGCCCCACCTCCTCTATGGCTACACCTTC | TRBD1 | TRBV4-1 | NA | TRBJ1-2
CASSSGANTGELFF | TGTGCCAGCAGCTCGGGTGCGAACACCGGGGAGCTGTTTTTT | NA | TRBV7-8 | once | TRBJ2-2
CASSLRYPGELFF | TGTGCCAGCAGCCTCCGGTATCCCGGGGAGCTGTTTTTT | NA | TRBV7-9 | NA | TRBJ2-2
CASSTGQSNEKLFF | TGCGCCAGCAGCACCGGACAGTCTAATGAAAAACTGTTTTTT | NA | TRBV5-1 | NA | TRBJ1-4
CASTLTGGKLVGELFF | TGCGCCAGCACTTTAACAGGGGGCAAGCTAGTCGGGGAGCTGTTTTTT | TRBD1 | TRBV5-1 | NA | TRBJ2-2